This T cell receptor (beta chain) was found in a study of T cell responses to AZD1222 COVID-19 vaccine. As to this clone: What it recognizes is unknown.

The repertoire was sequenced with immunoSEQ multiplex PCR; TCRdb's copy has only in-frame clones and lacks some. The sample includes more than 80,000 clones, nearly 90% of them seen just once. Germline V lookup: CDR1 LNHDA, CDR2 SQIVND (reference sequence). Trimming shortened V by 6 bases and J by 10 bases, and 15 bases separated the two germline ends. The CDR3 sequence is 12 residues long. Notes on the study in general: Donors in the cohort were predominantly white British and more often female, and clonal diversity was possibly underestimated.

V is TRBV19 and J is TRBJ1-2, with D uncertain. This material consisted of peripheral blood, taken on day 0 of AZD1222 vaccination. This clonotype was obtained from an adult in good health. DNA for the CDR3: TGTGCCAGTAGCACCCCTAAAGATGACTACACCTTC. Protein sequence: CASSTPKDDYTF. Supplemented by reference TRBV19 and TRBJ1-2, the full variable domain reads DGGITQSPKYLFRKEGQNVTLSCEQNLNHDAMYWYRQDPGQGLRLIYYSQIVNDFQKGDIAEGYSVSREKKESFPLTVTSAQKNPTAFYLCASSTPKDDYTFGSGTRLTVV.